The present entry profiles one T cell receptor (beta chain) with its context. Produced via immunoSEQ multiplex PCR; TCRdb's table is partial and in-frame only. Altogether approximately 300,000 clones are present, roughly nine tenths being singletons, with the ten largest covering 4.5% to 6.5%. This record comes from a study of blood T cell repertoires in COVID-19. Study context: Specimens from acute and convalescent COVID-19 originated in the United States, Italy and Spain.

Participant-reported clinical history was the basis for cohort assignment. Recovery among Cohort 3 donors was established by two negative PCRs, clearance, or symptom resolution. V was trimmed by 4 bases and J by 2 bases, leaving 19 bases between them. Germline values: CDR1 SGHTS, CDR2 YDEGEE. The CDR3 is 16 amino acids. This clonotype was obtained from a man aged 55 to 70 who had recovered from COVID-19. The chain combines TRBV5-8 with TRBJ2-7, with D tentatively TRBD1 (5 bases). Sequenced sample: PBMCs or T cells enriched from blood (not recorded which). The CDR3 sequence is CASSSPRQPATYEQYF. The CDR3 DNA reads as TGTGCCAGCAGCAGCCCAAGACAGCCGGCAACCTACGAGCAGTACTTC.